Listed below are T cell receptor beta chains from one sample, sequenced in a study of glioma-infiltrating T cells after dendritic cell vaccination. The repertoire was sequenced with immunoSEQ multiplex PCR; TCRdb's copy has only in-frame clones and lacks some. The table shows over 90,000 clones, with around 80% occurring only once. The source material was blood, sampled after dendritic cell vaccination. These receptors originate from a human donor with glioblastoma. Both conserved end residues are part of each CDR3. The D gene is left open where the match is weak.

CDR3aa: CATSRDFTSYEQYF; CDR3nt: TGTGCCACCAGCAGGGACTTTACCTCCTACGAGCAGTACTTC; d_gene: .; j_gene: TRBJ2-7; v_gene: TRBV15
CDR3aa: CASSELGAGESINYGYTF; CDR3nt: TGTGCCAGCAGTGAGCTGGGGGCAGGGGAATCCATTAACTATGGCTACACCTTC; d_gene: .; j_gene: TRBJ1-2; v_gene: TRBV27
CDR3aa: CASREQPGHDQPQHF; CDR3nt: TGTGCCAGCAGGGAACAACCGGGACACGATCAGCCCCAGCATTTT; d_gene: .; j_gene: TRBJ1-5; v_gene: TRBV2
CDR3aa: CASSLVPGGVDYYGYTF; CDR3nt: TGTGCCAGCAGCTTAGTGCCAGGGGGCGTCGATTACTATGGCTACACCTTC; d_gene: TRBD1; j_gene: TRBJ1-2; v_gene: TRBV7-2
CDR3aa: CASSPEAGAVLHF; CDR3nt: TGTGCCAGCAGCCCAGAGGCGGGGGCGGTCCTCCACTTT; d_gene: .; j_gene: TRBJ1-6; v_gene: TRBV7-9
CDR3aa: CASSQQENTEAFF; CDR3nt: TGCGCCAGCAGCCAACAGGAGAACACTGAAGCTTTCTTT; d_gene: .; j_gene: TRBJ1-1; v_gene: TRBV5-1
CDR3aa: CASSQGQRTGRAPGNTIYF; CDR3nt: TGCGCCAGCAGCCAAGGTCAACGGACAGGGAGGGCTCCTGGAAACACCATATATTTT; d_gene: TRBD1; j_gene: TRBJ1-3; v_gene: TRBV4-1
CDR3aa: CASSLGAGGNEQFF; CDR3nt: TGTGCCAGCAGCTTGGGAGCGGGAGGGAATGAGCAGTTCTTC; d_gene: TRBD2; j_gene: TRBJ2-1; v_gene: TRBV5-6
CDR3aa: CASTMTGRPDQPQHF; CDR3nt: TGTGCCAGCACCATGACAGGGCGCCCCGATCAGCCCCAGCATTTT; d_gene: TRBD1; j_gene: TRBJ1-5; v_gene: TRBV28
CDR3aa: CASSVDQWSDTIYF; CDR3nt: TGTGCCAGCAGCGTAGACCAGTGGTCCGACACCATATATTTT; d_gene: .; j_gene: TRBJ1-3; v_gene: TRBV9
CDR3aa: CASSGTGQGQPQHF; CDR3nt: TGTGCCAGTTCCGGGACAGGGCAAGGTCAGCCCCAGCATTTT; d_gene: TRBD1; j_gene: TRBJ1-5; v_gene: TRBV19
CDR3aa: CAWSRGDRGNQPQHF; CDR3nt: TGTGCCTGGAGTCGGGGGGACAGGGGGAATCAGCCCCAGCATTTT; d_gene: TRBD1; j_gene: TRBJ1-5; v_gene: TRBV30
CDR3aa: CASSEDRGRGSPLHF; CDR3nt: TGTGCCAGCAGTGAGGACAGGGGGCGGGGGTCACCCCTCCACTTT; d_gene: TRBD1; j_gene: TRBJ1-6; v_gene: TRBV2